A selection of T cell receptor beta chains follows, all from one sample in a study of blood T cell repertoires in COVID-19. Data came from immunoSEQ multiplex PCR; TCRdb stores just in-frame clones and leaves some out. The sample includes tens of thousands of clones, around 76% of them seen just once. Material for sequencing was peripheral blood. All receptors derive from a woman at least 80 years old with acute or convalescent COVID-19. CDR3s include the opening cysteine and the closing phenylalanine or tryptophan. D genes are given only for firm matches. Size is omitted from some rows. Given values are once, few, many or a class for expanded clones.

-,TRBJ1-5,TRBV6-2/TRBV6-3,many,12,TGTGCCAGCAACCCCCGGAATCAGCCCCAGCATTTT,CASNPRNQPQHF
TRBD1,TRBJ2-7,TRBV2,few,15,TGTGCCAGCAACACCCCGGGACAGGGATCCTACGAGCAGTACTTC,CASNTPGQGSYEQYF
-,TRBJ2-1,TRBV6-2/TRBV6-3,few,14,TGTGCCAGCAGTCCGGGACTTGAATACAATGAGCAGTTCTTC,CASSPGLEYNEQFF
-,TRBJ2-3,TRBV27,-,12,TGTGCCAGCAGTTCGGGGGCAGATACGCAGTATTTT,CASSSGADTQYF
-,TRBJ2-3,TRBV6-6,-,14,TGTGCCAGCAGTGTACCGGCGGTGATGGTGACGCAGTATTTT,CASSVPAVMVTQYF
-,TRBJ2-1,TRBV7-9,-,13,TGTGCCAGCAGCCATACTTCCAACAATGAGCAGTTCTTC,CASSHTSNNEQFF
TRBD1,TRBJ2-2,TRBV6-6,few,15,TGTGCCAGCCGTGGGGGACAGGGGAGAACCGGGGAGCTGTTTTTT,CASRGGQGRTGELFF
TRBD1,TRBJ2-2,TRBV7-9,-,17,TGTGCCAGCAGCCCGAGGCGGGGACAGGGAGAGACCGGGGAGCTGTTTTTT,CASSPRRGQGETGELFF
TRBD1,TRBJ2-7,TRBV7-2,-,18,TGTGCCAGCAGGGGGGGACAGGGGCGCTACCTTCGGGGCTACGAGCAGTACTTC,CASRGGQGRYLRGYEQYF
-,TRBJ2-1,TRBV28,-,15,TGTGCCAGCAGTTTATTCGGTAGCTCCTACAATGAGCAGTTCTTC,CASSLFGSSYNEQFF
TRBD2,TRBJ2-3,TRBV12-3/TRBV12-4,-,13,TGTGCCAGCCGGGAGGCCCCCTCGGATACGCAGTATTTT,CASREAPSDTQYF
-,TRBJ2-7,TRBV5-1,-,13,TGCGCCAGCAGCTTGGCAGGGGTCTACGAGCAGTACTTC,CASSLAGVYEQYF
-,TRBJ1-1,TRBV6-2/TRBV6-3,-,14,TGTGCCAGCAGTTCCCCAAACAGGGTCACTGAAGCTTTCTTT,CASSSPNRVTEAFF
TRBD2,TRBJ2-3,TRBV24-1,-,17,TGTGCCACCAGTCCCCTTCCGGGCCGGGGGGGAACAGATACGCAGTATTTT,CATSPLPGRGGTDTQYF
TRBD1,TRBJ2-7,TRBV12-3/TRBV12-4,-,13,TGTGCCAGCAGTCACAGGGGGCGAGACGAGCAGTACTTC,CASSHRGRDEQYF
-,TRBJ2-7,TRBV7-6,-,15,TGTGCCAGCAGCTTATCCTCGGGAAGGAACTACGAGCAGTACTTC,CASSLSSGRNYEQYF
-,TRBJ1-1,TRBV23-1,many,15,TGCGCCAGCAGTCAATCATGGTGCTTCTATGCTGAAGCTTTCTTT,CASSQSWCFYAEAFF
TRBD2,TRBJ2-7,TRBV28,-,16,TGTGCCAGCAGTTCCTTGGGACTAGCGGCTACCTACGAGCAGTACTTC,CASSSLGLAATYEQYF
TRBD2,TRBJ2-5,TRBV5-6,-,16,TGTGCCAGCAGCTTGGCGAAGGGACTAGTACCTCCGGCCCAGTACTTC,CASSLAKGLVPPAQYF
-,TRBJ1-4,TRBV2,-,13,TGTGCCAGCAGTCCATATAGGGACTCTGAACTGTTTTTT,CASSPYRDSELFF
TRBD2,TRBJ2-7,TRBV7-2,once,15,TGTGCCAGCAGCTTACAACTAGCGGGGAACTACGAGCAGTACTTC,CASSLQLAGNYEQYF
TRBD2,TRBJ2-3,TRBV18,once,17,TGTGCCAGCTCGCAATGGACTAGCGGAACTAGCACAGATACGCAGTATTTT,CASSQWTSGTSTDTQYF
-,TRBJ2-7,TRBV7-8,-,12,TGTGCCAGCAGGGGCAGGGACTACGAGCAGTACTTC,CASRGRDYEQYF
-,TRBJ2-7,TRBV7-8,-,14,TGTGCCAGCAGCTTAGGGGGGCCCTCCTACGAGCAGTACTTC,CASSLGGPSYEQYF
TRBD1,TRBJ1-2,TRBV28,-,15,TGTGCCAGCAGTTTTCTCCAGGGGGCGGGATATGGCTACACCTTC,CASSFLQGAGYGYTF
-,TRBJ1-1,TRBV6-5,-,14,TGTGCCAGCAGACCCTATGGGCTGAACACTGAAGCTTTCTTT,CASRPYGLNTEAFF
-,TRBJ1-2,TRBV6-5,-,15,TGTGCCAGCAGTTACGGCGGCAGGGCCGATTATGGCTACACCTTC,CASSYGGRADYGYTF